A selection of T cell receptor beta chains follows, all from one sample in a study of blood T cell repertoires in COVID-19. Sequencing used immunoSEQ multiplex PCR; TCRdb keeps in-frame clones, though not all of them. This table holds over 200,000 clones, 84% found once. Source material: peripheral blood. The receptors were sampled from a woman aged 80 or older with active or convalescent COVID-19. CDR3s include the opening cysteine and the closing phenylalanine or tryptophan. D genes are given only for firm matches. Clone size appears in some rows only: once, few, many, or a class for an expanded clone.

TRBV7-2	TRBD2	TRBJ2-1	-	TGTGCCAGCAGCTTCGCGAGCGGGGGGGGCTACAATGAGCAGTTCTTC	CASSFASGGGYNEQFF
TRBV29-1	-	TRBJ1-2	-	TGCAGCGTTGAAGGCCTCGGGGATGTCTACACCTTC	CSVEGLGDVYTF
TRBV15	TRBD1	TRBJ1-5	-	TGTGCCACCAGCAGGGGGGGGACAGGGCGATATCAGCCCCAGCATTTT	CATSRGGTGRYQPQHF
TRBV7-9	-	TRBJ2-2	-	TGTGCCAGCAGCCCCCTAAGGGGTGTTTTAGAAGGGGAGCTGTTTTTT	CASSPLRGVLEGELFF
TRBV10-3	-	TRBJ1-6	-	TGTGCCATCAGCTGGACAGAGCGGAATTCACCCCTCCACTTT	CAISWTERNSPLHF
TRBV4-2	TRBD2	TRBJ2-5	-	TGTGCCAGCAGCCTTAGCGGGGGGGCCGACGAAGAGACCCAGTACTTC	CASSLSGGADEETQYF
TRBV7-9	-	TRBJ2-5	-	TGTGCCAGCAGCACACAGGGAATTCCGGGAGAGACCCAGTACTTC	CASSTQGIPGETQYF
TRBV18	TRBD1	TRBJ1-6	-	TGTGCCAGCTCCCCAGGGGGCGAGTATAATTCACCCCTCCACTTT	CASSPGGEYNSPLHF
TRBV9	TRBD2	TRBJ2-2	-	TGTGCCAGCAGCGGACGTCTAGCGGGGGGCACCGGGGAGCTGTTTTTT	CASSGRLAGGTGELFF
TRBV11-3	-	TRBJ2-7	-	TGTGCCAGCAGCTTCCGACCCACAGGATACGCGGTCGAGCAGTACTTC	CASSFRPTGYAVEQYF
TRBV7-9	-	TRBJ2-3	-	TGTGCCAGCAGCTTAGCGGTGGGGGGGGCGAAGAGCACAGATACGCAGTATTTT	CASSLAVGGAKSTDTQYF
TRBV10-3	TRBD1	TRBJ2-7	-	TGTGCCATCAGCCCGGGACAGGGCGTCTACGAGCAGTACTTC	CAISPGQGVYEQYF
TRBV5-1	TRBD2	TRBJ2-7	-	TGCGCCAGCAGTACGCTAGCGGGAGGTGTTTACGAGCAGTACTTC	CASSTLAGGVYEQYF
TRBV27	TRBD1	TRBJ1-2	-	TGTGCCAGCAGTTTGCCCAACAGGGGCGATGGCTACACCTTC	CASSLPNRGDGYTF
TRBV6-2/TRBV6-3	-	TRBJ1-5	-	TGTGCCAGCAGTGGGGACACTCCACGACGGCCCCAGCATTTT	CASSGDTPRRPQHF
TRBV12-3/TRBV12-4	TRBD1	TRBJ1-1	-	TGTGCCAGCGGTAGACAGGGGGCGAGTACGGCTTTCTTT	CASGRQGASTAFF
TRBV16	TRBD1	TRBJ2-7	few	TGTGCCAGCACCAAAACCGGACAGGCGGCCTACGAGCAGTACTTC	CASTKTGQAAYEQYF
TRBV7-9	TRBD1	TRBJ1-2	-	TGTGCCAGCAGCGCCACAGGGGCCTGGGATGGCTACACCTTC	CASSATGAWDGYTF
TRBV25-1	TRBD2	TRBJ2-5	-	TGTGCCAGCGGGCGTACTAGCGGGACTATGTATGGAGAGACCCAGTACTTC	CASGRTSGTMYGETQYF
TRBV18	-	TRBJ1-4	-	TGTGCCAGCTCACCCCGGGCAGGGTCAACTAATGAAAAACTGTTTTTT	CASSPRAGSTNEKLFF
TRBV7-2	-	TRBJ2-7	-	TGTGCCAGCAGGTGGAGGCCAGATGCCTACGAGCAGTACTTC	CASRWRPDAYEQYF
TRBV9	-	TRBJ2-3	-	TGTGCCAGCAGCGTAGCAGTTCGAGATACGCAGTATTTT	CASSVAVRDTQYF
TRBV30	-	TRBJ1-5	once	TGTGCCTGGAGTTCTCAGGGTAATCAGCCCCAGCATTTT	CAWSSQGNQPQHF
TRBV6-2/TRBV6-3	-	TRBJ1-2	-	TGTGCCAGCAGTTACTCCAGACAGAACGGCTACACCTTC	CASSYSRQNGYTF
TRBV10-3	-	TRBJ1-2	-	TGTGCCATCAGTGAGTCCGTTGGACAGAGTGGCTACACCTTC	CAISESVGQSGYTF
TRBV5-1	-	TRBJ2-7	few	TGCGCCAGCAGCTTGGGCCCTTCTACGCTCTACGAGCAGTACTTC	CASSLGPSTLYEQYF
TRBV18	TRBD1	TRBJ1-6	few	TGTGCCAGCTCACCCCCAGGGACAGGGGGAACACCCCTCCACTTT	CASSPPGTGGTPLHF
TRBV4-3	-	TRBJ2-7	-	TGCGCCAGCAGCCAAGTTTTAGGCAGGGGCCCCTACGAGCAGTACTTC	CASSQVLGRGPYEQYF
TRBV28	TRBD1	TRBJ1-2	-	TGTGCCAGCAGTTCCGGACCCCAGGGGGCGCTGGGGTATGGCTACACCTTC	CASSSGPQGALGYGYTF
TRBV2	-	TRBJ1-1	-	TGTGCCAGCAGTGGCGTATCGGGGAACACTGAAGCTTTCTTT	CASSGVSGNTEAFF
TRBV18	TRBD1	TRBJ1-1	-	TGTGCCAGCTCACTTGGACAGGTCTACCAAAACACTGAAGCTTTCTTT	CASSLGQVYQNTEAFF
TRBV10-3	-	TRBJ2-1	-	TGTGCCATCAGTGAGTCGAGGGAGTACTACAATGAGCAGTTCTTC	CAISESREYYNEQFF
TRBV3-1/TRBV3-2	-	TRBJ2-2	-	TGTGCCAGCAGGGCCAGGGGAAAGGTCGCCGGGGAGCTGTTTTTT	CASRARGKVAGELFF